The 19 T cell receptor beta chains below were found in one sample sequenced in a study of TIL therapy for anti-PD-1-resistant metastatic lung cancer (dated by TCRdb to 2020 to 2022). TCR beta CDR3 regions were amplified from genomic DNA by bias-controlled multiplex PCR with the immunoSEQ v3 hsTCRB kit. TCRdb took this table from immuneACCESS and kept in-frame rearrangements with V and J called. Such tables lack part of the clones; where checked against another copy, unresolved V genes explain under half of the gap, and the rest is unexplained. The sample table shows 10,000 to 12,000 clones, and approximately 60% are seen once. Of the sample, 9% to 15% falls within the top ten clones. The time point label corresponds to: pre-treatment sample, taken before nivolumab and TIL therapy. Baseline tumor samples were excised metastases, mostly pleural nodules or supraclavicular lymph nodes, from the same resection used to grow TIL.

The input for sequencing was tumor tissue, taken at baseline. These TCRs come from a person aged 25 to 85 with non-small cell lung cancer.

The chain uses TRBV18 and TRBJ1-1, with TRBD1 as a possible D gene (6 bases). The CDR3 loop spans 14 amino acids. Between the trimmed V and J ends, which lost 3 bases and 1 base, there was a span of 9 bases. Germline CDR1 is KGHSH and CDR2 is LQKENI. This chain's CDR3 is CASSPETGNTEAFF. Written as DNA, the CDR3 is TGTGCCAGCTCACCCGAGACAGGGAACACTGAAGCTTTCTTT.

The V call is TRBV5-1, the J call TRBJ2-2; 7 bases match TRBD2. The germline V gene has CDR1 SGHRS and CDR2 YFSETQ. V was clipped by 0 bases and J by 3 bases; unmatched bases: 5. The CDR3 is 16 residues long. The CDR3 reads CASSLAPRGDTGELFF. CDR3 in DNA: TGCGCCAGCAGCTTGGCACCCCGGGGGGACACCGGGGAGCTGTTTTTT.

The CDR3 spells CSVTRRSTDTQYF. In DNA form, the CDR3 reads TGCAGCGTGACTAGGCGGAGCACAGATACGCAGTATTTT. The chain employs TRBV29-1 and TRBJ2-3; D is possibly TRBD2 (6 bases). The germline gives CDR1 SQVTM, CDR2 ANQGSEA. This CDR3 is 13 amino acids long. The V end was cut by 6 bases, the J end by 0 bases, with 10 bases between.

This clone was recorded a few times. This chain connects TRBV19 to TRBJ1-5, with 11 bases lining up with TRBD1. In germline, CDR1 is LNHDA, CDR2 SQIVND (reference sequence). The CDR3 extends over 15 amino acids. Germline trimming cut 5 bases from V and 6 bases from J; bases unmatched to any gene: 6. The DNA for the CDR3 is TGTGCCAGTAGTCCGGGACAGGGGGTTCTTCAGCCCCAGCATTTT. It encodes CASSPGQGVLQPQHF.

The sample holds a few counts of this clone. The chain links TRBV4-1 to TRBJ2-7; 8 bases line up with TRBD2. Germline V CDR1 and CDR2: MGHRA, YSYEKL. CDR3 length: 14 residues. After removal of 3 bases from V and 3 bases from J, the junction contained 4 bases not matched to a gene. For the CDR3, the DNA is TGCGCCAGCAGCCAGTCGAGCGGGAGCTACGAGCAGTACTTC. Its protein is CASSQSSGSYEQYF.

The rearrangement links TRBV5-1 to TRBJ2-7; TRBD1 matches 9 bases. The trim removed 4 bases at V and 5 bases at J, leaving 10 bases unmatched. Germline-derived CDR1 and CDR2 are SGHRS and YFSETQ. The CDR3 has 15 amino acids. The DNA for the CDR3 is TGCGCCAGCAGCAGGGTGGGACAGGGAATAAACGAGCAGTACTTC. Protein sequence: CASSRVGQGINEQYF. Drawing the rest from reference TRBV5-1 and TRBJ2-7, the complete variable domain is KAGVTQTPRYLIKTRGQQVTLSCSPISGHRSVSWYQQTPGQGLQFLFEYFSETQRNKGNFPGRFSGRQFSNSRSEMNVSTLELGDSALYLCASSRVGQGINEQYFGPGTRLTVT.

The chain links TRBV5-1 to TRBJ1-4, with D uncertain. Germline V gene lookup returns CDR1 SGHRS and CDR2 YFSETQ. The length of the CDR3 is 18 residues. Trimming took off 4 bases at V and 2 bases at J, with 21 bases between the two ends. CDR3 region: CASSAGPEDGGTNEKLFF. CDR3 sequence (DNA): TGCGCCAGCAGCGCCGGACCCGAAGACGGCGGGACTAATGAAAAACTGTTTTTT.

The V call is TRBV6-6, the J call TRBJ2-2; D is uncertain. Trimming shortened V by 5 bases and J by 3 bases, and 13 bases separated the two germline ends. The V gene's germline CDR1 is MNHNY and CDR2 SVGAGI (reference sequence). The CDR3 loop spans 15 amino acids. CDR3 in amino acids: CASSPHDIYTGELFF. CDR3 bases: TGTGCCAGCAGTCCTCACGACATATACACCGGGGAGCTGTTTTTT.

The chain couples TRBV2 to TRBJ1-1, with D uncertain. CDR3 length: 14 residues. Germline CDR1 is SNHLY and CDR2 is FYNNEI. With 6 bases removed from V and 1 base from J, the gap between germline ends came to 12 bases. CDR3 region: CASSPPPGNTEAFF. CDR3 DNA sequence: TGTGCCAGCAGCCCACCCCCAGGGAACACTGAAGCTTTCTTT.

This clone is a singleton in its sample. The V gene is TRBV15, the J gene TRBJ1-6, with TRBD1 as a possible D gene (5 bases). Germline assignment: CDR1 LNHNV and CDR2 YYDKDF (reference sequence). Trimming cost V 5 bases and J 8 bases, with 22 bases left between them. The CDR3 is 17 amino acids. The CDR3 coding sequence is TGTGCCACCAGCGCGCTCCTCGGGGCAGGGTTTTATTCACCCCTCCACTTT. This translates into CATSALLGAGFYSPLHF. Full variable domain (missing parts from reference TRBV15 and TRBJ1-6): DAMVIQNPRYQVTQFGKPVTLSCSQTLNHNVMYWYQQKSSQAPKLLFHYYDKDFNNEADTPDNFQSRRPNTSFCFLDIRSPGLGDTAMYLCATSALLGAGFYSPLHFGNGTRLTVT.

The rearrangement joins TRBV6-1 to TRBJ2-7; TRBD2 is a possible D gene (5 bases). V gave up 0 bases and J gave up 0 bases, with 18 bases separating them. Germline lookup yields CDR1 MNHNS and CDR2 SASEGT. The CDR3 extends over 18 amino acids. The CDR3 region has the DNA TGTGCCAGCAGTGAAGCGGACGAAACGGGGATAAGCTCCTACGAGCAGTACTTC. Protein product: CASSEADETGISSYEQYF.

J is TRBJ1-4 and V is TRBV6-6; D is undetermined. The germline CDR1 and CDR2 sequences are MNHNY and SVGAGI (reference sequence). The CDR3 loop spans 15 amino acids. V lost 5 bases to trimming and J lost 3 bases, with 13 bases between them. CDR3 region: CASSDPGRSNEKLFF. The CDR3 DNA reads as TGTGCCAGCAGTGACCCAGGACGCTCTAATGAAAAACTGTTTTTT.

The CDR3 is CATVAGGGTDTQYF. DNA of the CDR3: TGTGCCACCGTAGCGGGGGGGGGCACAGATACGCAGTATTTT. This chain connects TRBV10-3 to TRBJ2-3, with 11 nucleotides matching TRBD2. The V gene's germline CDR1 is ENHRY and CDR2 SYGVKD. V lost 10 bases, J lost 1 base, and 4 bases stayed unmatched. The CDR3 covers 14 residues.

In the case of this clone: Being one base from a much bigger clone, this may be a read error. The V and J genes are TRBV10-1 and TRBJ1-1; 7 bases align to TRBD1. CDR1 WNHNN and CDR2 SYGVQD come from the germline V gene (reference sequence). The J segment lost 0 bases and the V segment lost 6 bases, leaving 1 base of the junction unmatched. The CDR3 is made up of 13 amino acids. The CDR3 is CASRGQLNTEAFF. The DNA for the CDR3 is TGCGCCAGCAGGGGACAGTTGAACACTGAAGCTTTCTTT.

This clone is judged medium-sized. For the CDR3, the DNA is TGCGCCAGCAGCTCCAGGGGGGGAGGAGAAAAACTGTTTTTT. Translated, it gives CASSSRGGGEKLFF. The chain is built from TRBV5-1 and TRBJ1-4, with 7 positions matching TRBD1. The CDR3 spans 14 residues. The J segment lost 8 bases and the V segment lost 3 bases, leaving 7 bases of the junction unmatched. Looked up from germline, CDR1 is SGHRS and CDR2 is YFSETQ.

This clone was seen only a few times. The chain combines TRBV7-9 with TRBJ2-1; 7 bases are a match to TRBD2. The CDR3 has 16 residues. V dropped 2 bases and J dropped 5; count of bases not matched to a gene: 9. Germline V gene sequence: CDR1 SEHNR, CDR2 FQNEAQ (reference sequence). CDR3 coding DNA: TGTGCCAGCAGCTTAATAGCGGCTAGCGGCGACAATGAGCAGTTCTTC. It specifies CASSLIAASGDNEQFF.

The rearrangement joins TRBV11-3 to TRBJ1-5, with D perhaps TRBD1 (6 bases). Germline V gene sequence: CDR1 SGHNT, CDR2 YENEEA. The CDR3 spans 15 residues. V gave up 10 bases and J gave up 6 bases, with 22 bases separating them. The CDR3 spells CAIPGGSGQGQPQHF. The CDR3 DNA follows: TGTGCCATCCCCGGGGGCTCTGGGCAGGGTCAGCCCCAGCATTTT.

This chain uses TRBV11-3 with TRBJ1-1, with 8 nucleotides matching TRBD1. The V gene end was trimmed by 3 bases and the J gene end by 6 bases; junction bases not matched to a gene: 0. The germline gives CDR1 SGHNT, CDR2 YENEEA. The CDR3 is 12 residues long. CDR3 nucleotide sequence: TGTGCCAGCAGCTTGGACAGGGCTGAAGCTTTCTTT. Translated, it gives CASSLDRAEAFF.

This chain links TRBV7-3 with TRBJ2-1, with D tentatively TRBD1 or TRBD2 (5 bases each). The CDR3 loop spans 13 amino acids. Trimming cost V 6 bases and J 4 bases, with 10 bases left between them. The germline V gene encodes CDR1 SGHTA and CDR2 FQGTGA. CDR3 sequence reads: CASSPGPYNEQFF. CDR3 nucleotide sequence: TGTGCCAGCAGTCCGGGACCGTACAATGAGCAGTTCTTC.